The entry below gives a single T cell receptor beta chain sequence along with its context. This entry comes from a study of blood T cell repertoires in COVID-19. As for the study in general: Whether acute or convalescent, the COVID-19 samples came from the United States, Italy and Spain.

From germline, CDR1 is SGHRS and CDR2 YFSETQ. This CDR3 comprises 14 residues. With 4 bases clipped from V and 5 bases from J, the junction kept 6 bases outside the gene matches. Original handling: It was from reference gene primer amplification that nucleated cell counts were estimated. This table comes from immunoSEQ multiplex PCR, and its TCRdb copy is limited to in-frame clones, with some not included. The DNA gave D and trimming, while V, J and clone size come from that table. This table holds fewer than 20,000 clones, around four fifths found once. This clonotype originated in a man older than 75 with active COVID-19. The specimen was peripheral blood. The V and J genes are TRBV5-1 and TRBJ2-5; 9 bases are shared with TRBD1. The CDR3 loop reads CASSIGTGLETQYF. CDR3 nucleotides: TGCGCCAGCAGCATTGGGACAGGGCTGGAGACCCAGTACTTC.